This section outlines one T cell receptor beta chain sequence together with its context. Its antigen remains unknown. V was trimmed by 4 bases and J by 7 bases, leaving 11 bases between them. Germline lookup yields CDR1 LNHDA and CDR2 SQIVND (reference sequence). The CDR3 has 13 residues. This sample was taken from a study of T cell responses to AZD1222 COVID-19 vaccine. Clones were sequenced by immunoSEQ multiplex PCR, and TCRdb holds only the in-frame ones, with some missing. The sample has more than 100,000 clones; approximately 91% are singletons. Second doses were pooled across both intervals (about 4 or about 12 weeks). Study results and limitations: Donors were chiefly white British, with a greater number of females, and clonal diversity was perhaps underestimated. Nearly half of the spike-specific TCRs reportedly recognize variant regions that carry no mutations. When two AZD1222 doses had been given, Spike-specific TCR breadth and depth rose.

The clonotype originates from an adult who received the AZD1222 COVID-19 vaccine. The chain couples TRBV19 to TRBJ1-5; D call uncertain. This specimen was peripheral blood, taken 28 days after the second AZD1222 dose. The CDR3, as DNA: TGTGCCAGTAGTAGCGGGGTGGAACAGCCCCAGCATTTT. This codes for CASSSGVEQPQHF. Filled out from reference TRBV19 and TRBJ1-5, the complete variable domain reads DGGITQSPKYLFRKEGQNVTLSCEQNLNHDAMYWYRQDPGQGLRLIYYSQIVNDFQKGDIAEGYSVSREKKESFPLTVTSAQKNPTAFYLCASSSGVEQPQHFGDGTRLSIL.